This TCR beta chain was profiled in a study of T cell changes during pregnancy in multiple sclerosis. Assay: immunoSEQ multiplex PCR; the TCRdb copy retains only in-frame clones and omits some. The data hold just under 65,000 clones, with 95% to 97% observed a single time. This CDR3 spans 15 amino acids. From germline, CDR1 is SGHRS and CDR2 YFSETQ. This sample comprised CD8+ T cells from peripheral blood mononuclear cells, obtained after pregnancy. This receptor was obtained from a female donor with multiple sclerosis, enrolled in a pregnancy study. V and J are TRBV5-1 and TRBJ2-5; TRBD2 matches at 7 bases. The assigned J gene may be wrong: the sequence end matches TRBJ2-7 better. CDR3 sequence: CASSLGSGGTYEQYF. The CDR3, as DNA: TGCGCCAGCAGCTTGGGATCGGGAGGAACCTACGAGCAGTACTTC.